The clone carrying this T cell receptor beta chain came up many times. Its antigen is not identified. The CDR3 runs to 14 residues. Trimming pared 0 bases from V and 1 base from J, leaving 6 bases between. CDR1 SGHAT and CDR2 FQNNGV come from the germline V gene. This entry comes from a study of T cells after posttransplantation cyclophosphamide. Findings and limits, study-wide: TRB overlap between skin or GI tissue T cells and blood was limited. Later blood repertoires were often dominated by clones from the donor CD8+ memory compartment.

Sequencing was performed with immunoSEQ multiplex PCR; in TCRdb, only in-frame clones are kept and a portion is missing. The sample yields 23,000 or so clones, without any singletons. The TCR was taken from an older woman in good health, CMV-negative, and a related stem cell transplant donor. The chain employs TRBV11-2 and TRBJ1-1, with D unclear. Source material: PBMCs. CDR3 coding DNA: TGTGCCAGCAGCTTAGAGGGCAGGAACACTGAAGCTTTCTTT. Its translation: CASSLEGRNTEAFF.